This entry is about one T cell receptor beta chain. The target antigen is unknown. These data originate in a study of identifying expanded T cells in peripheral blood. No infections or other immune events were documented during collection. The CDR3 consists of 11 residues. The V gene lost 2 bases and the J gene lost 5 bases, with 4 bases spanning the gap. Germline V gene data show CDR1 as DFQATT and CDR2 as SNEGSKA (reference sequence). General study results and limits: Two-week clone count variance significantly increased as total template count grew. Differentially abundant clones: 1 to 1.5 between replicates, 16.4 at around 2 weeks, roughly 18 at four.

TCRdb's copy holds only in-frame clones and misses some; the assay was immunoSEQ multiplex PCR. This sample has tens of thousands of clones, with over 75% found just once. This clonotype was sampled from a person aged 18 to 75 in good health. Sequenced: blood. This chain links TRBV20-1 with TRBJ2-1; D call uncertain. The CDR3 region has the DNA TGCAGTGCTAGAACTGACAATGAGCAGTTCTTC. It specifies CSARTDNEQFF.